Below, one T cell receptor (beta chain) is given with its context. What it binds is not known. This sample was taken from a study of OX40 agonist ivuxolimab in advanced cancers. Whole-study findings and limits: The CD4+ and CD8+ T cells in the blood had expanded clonally by week 6 at 0.1 to 3.0 mg/kg. The mean number of expanded clones was higher in CD8+ T cells than in CD4+.

If patients had autoimmune disease history or systemic immunosuppression, they were excluded. Blood sampling was done at baseline, cycle 4 day 1, and cycle 7 day 1. Repertoires were generated with immunoSEQ multiplex PCR, while TCRdb's copy carries only in-frame clones and drops some. The repertoire holds some 44,000 clones, with 80% to 90% as singletons. The CDR3 runs to 14 residues. The trim removed 5 bases at V and 1 base at J, leaving 1 base unmatched. CDR1 is SGHNT and CDR2 is YYREEE in the germline V gene (reference sequence). The gene calls are TRBV5-4 and TRBJ2-3; 10 positions agree with TRBD2. The sequencing here drew on CD4+ or CD8+ T cells sorted from blood, taken in a trial of the OX40 agonist ivuxolimab. The source is an adult with an advanced solid tumor such as melanoma, head and neck, liver or kidney cancer. DNA of the CDR3: TGTGCCAGCAGGCTAGCGGGAGGCACAGATACGCAGTATTTT. Encoded protein: CASRLAGGTDTQYF.